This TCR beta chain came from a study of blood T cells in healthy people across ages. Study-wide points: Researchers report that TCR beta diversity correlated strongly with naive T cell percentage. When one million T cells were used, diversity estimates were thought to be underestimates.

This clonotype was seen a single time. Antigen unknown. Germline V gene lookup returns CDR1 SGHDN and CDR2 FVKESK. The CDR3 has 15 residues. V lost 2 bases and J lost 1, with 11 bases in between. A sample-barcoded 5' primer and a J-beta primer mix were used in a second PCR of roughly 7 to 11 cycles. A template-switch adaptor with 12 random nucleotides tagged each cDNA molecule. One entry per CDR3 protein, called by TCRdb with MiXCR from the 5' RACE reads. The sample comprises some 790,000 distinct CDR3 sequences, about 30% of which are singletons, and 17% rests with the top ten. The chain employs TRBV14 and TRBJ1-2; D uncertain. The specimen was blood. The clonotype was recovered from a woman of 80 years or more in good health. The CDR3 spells CASSQRRGRNYGYTF. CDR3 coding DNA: TGTGCCAGCAGCCAACGGAGAGGGCGTAACTATGGCTACACCTTC.